These 4 T cell receptor beta chains were sequenced from one sample in a study of T cells after yellow fever vaccination. TCRdb used MiXCR to reprocess the 5' RACE reads, holding one entry per CDR3 protein. The sample lists approximately 550,000 distinct CDR3 sequences; about 19% were seen once. The sequenced sample was PBMCs, obtained 15 days after the yellow fever booster vaccination. The receptor set was obtained from a man aged 25-45 years who received the YFV17D yellow fever vaccine.

This rearrangement joins TRBV19 to TRBJ2-6, with D tentatively TRBD1 (5 bases). Trimming removed 10 bases at V and 19 bases at J, with 29 bases between. The CDR3 extends over 14 amino acids. From germline, CDR1 is LNHDA and CDR2 SQIVND (reference sequence). CDR3 loop: CATTTPGYRQPDTF. The CDR3 nucleotides read TGTGCCACAACCACCCCCGGGTACCGACAGCCCGATACTTTC.

V gene TRBV28 combines with J gene TRBJ2-5; weak D call: TRBD1 (6 bases). Looked up from germline, CDR1 is MDHEN and CDR2 is SYDVKM. The V gene lost 10 bases and the J gene lost 3 bases, with 18 bases spanning the gap. CDR3 length: 14 amino acids. CDR3 amino acids: CATTPTGREETQYF. The CDR3 DNA reads TGTGCCACTACCCCAACAGGGAGAGAAGAGACCCAGTACTTC.

The genes are TRBV5-1 and TRBJ2-2, with TRBD1 matching over 7 bases. J lost 1 base, V lost 3 bases, and 3 bases had no gene match. The CDR3 runs to 15 residues. Germline V CDR1 and CDR2: SGHRS, YFSETQ. CDR3 nucleotide sequence: TGCGCCAGCAGCTCAAGGACAGGGAACACCGGGGAGCTGTTTTTT. As protein: CASSSRTGNTGELFF.

This clonotype was seen a handful of times. J is TRBJ1-2 and V is TRBV24-1; 7 nucleotides line up with TRBD1. The germline V gene has CDR1 KGHDR and CDR2 SFDVKD. This CDR3 region has 16 residues. The V and J ends lost 4 bases and 6 bases, in that order; junction bases with no gene match: 13. The CDR3 region has the DNA TGTGCCACCAGTGAAGACGAAGACAGGGTTGAGGATGGCTACACCTTC. This translates into CATSEDEDRVEDGYTF.